This entry describes one T cell receptor beta chain. Its specificity is unknown. TCRdb's copy holds only in-frame clones and misses some; the assay was immunoSEQ multiplex PCR. The top ten clones hold roughly 1.7% of a sample with some 150,000 clones, roughly 90% of them seen once. CDR1 is MDHEN and CDR2 is SYDVKM in the germline V gene. J gave up 2 bases and V 1 base, and 6 bases lay outside the gene matches. The CDR3 is made up of 17 amino acids. These data originate in a study of T cell responses to AZD1222 COVID-19 vaccine. The overall study: Second-dose intervals near 4 or 12 weeks were combined.

Findings and caveats of the study: Donors were chiefly white British, with a greater number of females, and clonal diversity was perhaps underestimated. Nearly half of unique spike-specific TCRs reportedly avoided B.1.351 and B.1.1.7 mutated regions.

This sample comprised peripheral blood, obtained on day 0 of AZD1222 vaccination. The gene calls are TRBV28 and TRBJ2-5; 11 bases match TRBD2. The source is an adult in good health. The CDR3 sequence is CASSLLLLAGVQETQYF. As DNA, the CDR3 is TGTGCCAGCAGTTTATTACTACTAGCGGGAGTTCAAGAGACCCAGTACTTC. The full variable domain, in which reference TRBV28 and TRBJ2-5 provide the parts outside the CDR3, is DVKVTQSSRYLVKRTGEKVFLECVQDMDHENMFWYRQDPGLGLRLIYFSYDVKMKEKGDIPEGYSVSREKKERFSLILESASTNQTSMYLCASSLLLLAGVQETQYFGPGTRLLVL.